The T cell receptor (beta chain) described here comes from a study of molecular identifiers for immune sequencing clone quantification (dated by TCRdb to 2017 to 2018). About the investigation overall: In a replicate experiment, RNA from roughly 18,000 or 92,000 naive CD8 T cells was split into five aliquots, four of which were sequenced. This methods study benchmarked molecular-identifier clustering-based TCR repertoire sequencing (MIDCIRS) and TCR RNA copy counting, using CD8 T cells to do so.

Germline trimming: 3 bases from V, 0 bases from J; junction bases outside gene matches: 16. From the germline V gene, CDR1 is KGHDR and CDR2 is SFDVKD. The CDR3, from cysteine to phenylalanine, totals 21 residues. Here the CDR3 DNA is all that survives: 63 bases in frame from base 1. Overall study outcomes, separate from this receptor: In CMV-specific effector cells, over 99% of molecules were held by clones above 20 RNA copies, whereas under 1% of molecules were held by such clones in naive cells. Highly expanded clone sizes could be underestimated if identical TCR molecules share a barcode. Modeling estimated around 3 recovered TCR RNA copies per cell, compared with about ten by digital PCR, which implies roughly 30% capture efficiency. When barcode sub-clustering was left out, chimeric consensus sequences inflated TCR diversity, with chimeras reaching as high as 47%. Spiked-in Jurkat TCR RNA (approximately eleven copies' worth), which is not part of the donor repertoire, was contained in the naive libraries. Even against a background of about 960,000 naive CD8 T cells, spiked-in Jurkat TCR RNA amounting to a single cell's worth was reported to be detectable.

Libraries of naive CD8 T cells were built from approximately 20,000 to 980,000 sorted cells, with 10%, 30% or 50% of the purified RNA used. Naive CD8 T cells, defined as CD8+CD4-CCR7+CD45RA+, were FACS-sorted into RLT Plus buffer on a BD FACSAria II. To test detection sensitivity, Jurkat RNA equal to ten TCR copies was added to samples of about 20,000-1,000,000 naive CD8 T cells. Enrichment of CD8 T cells was done with RosetteSep CD8+ T Cell Enrichment Cocktail plus Ficoll-Paque, and ACK red cell lysis came afterward. Receptor amplification or capture employed PCR. Sequencing took place on an Illumina HiSeq 4000. Bulk TCR libraries were generated as previously described, with the TCR primers listed in Table S5 used. Total RNA was purified with the Qiagen AllPrep DNA/RNA kit. Before analysis, reads from multiple sequencing runs of the same library were pooled. The source study handled its data this way. Reads were retained only if their TCR constant sequence matched exactly, and those retained reads were trimmed to 150 nt and grouped according to their 12-nt molecular barcodes. Within each barcode group, reads were sub-clustered at a 15% Levenshtein threshold, and quality-weighted consensus sequences were built per RNA molecule. Non-functional sequences were discarded, and so were lower-count sequences lying one edit away from another sequence. Barcode sub-clusters with fewer than 20% of the maximum read count were removed, based on fitting two negative binomial distributions. TCRdb applied fastp at Q25 and MiXCR to the public reads, then kept only in-frame beta chains. Every distinct CDR3 protein forms one entry, paired with its most common genes and DNA. TCRdb assigned the V and J calls; the authors' analysis was not used. Counted in this sample were about 54,000 distinct CDR3 sequences; under 30% of them appeared once. The ten largest clones take up 1.5% to 2% of the sample.

Notes on this clonotype: It lacks a known antigen. Per-nucleotide qualities are absent, and no much larger clonotype sits a single base away.

The sequenced sample was naive CD8+ T cells from blood, with Jurkat cell RNA spiked in. What this sample's cell subset or site label stands for: FACS-sorted CD8+CD4-CCR7+CD45RA+ naive T cells. The rearrangement combines TRBV24-1 with TRBJ2-1, with 10 bases in between that match TRBD2. This clonotype was obtained from a human donor in good health. Some libraries in this study had Jurkat cell RNA spiked in. The CDR3 region reads CATSDTVAGGLRPPSYNEQFF. The nucleotide sequence is TGTGCCACCAGTGATACAGTAGCGGGAGGCCTCCGTCCCCCCTCCTACAATGAGCAGTTCTTC.